This T cell receptor (beta chain) emerged from a study of T cell changes during pregnancy in multiple sclerosis (dated by TCRdb to about 2019). General notes on the study: In women with multiple sclerosis, the researchers looked at how the T cell repertoire shifted as pregnancy progressed.

In regard to this clone: Its antigen is still unknown. No per-base quality is available; no much larger clone lies one base away.

The CDR3 sequence holds 13 residues, the cysteine and phenylalanine included. Just CDR3 DNA is preserved here, 39 bases in frame from base 1. In the germline V gene, CDR1 corresponds to SQVTM and CDR2 to ANQGSEA. The germline ends are 15 bases apart after V is trimmed by 4 bases and J by 6 bases. Preparation of the library involved the immunoSEQ multiplex PCR assay. TCRdb stores this immuneACCESS table with in-frame sequences only. Part of the clones is absent; in the studies checked, under half of the shortfall reflects unresolved V genes, and no reason is known for the rest. The sample includes around 17,000 clones, with almost 96% observed a single time. The top ten clones comprise 0.8% to 1% of the sample.

The source is a female donor with multiple sclerosis, enrolled in a pregnancy study. The specimen comprised peripheral blood, sampled in the third trimester of pregnancy. Recombination connected TRBV29-1 to TRBJ1-2, with TRBD1 as a weak D call on 6 bases. For the CDR3, the sequence is CSVGGLRGNGYTF. Read as DNA, the sequence is TGCAGCGTTGGGGGGCTTAGAGGCAATGGCTACACCTTC.